The source of this TCR beta chain is a study of CD8 T cells in Susac syndrome. In the study overall: There were about 6 sequenced Susac syndrome patients with active disease and about 8 in remission. Patients with Susac syndrome were therapy-naive, taking corticosteroids, with some also receiving intravenous immunoglobulin, or taking intravenous immunoglobulin alone at the time their blood was drawn.

The CDR3 is 15 residues long. V lost 5 bases to trimming and J lost 0 bases, with 14 bases between them. Germline loops: CDR1 SGHVS, CDR2 FNYEAQ. RNA, at about 0.5 to 1 ug, was reverse transcribed with random hexamers. TCRdb reprocessed the immunoSEQ multiplex PCR reads via MiXCR and lists one record per CDR3 protein. Seen here are around 110,000 distinct CDR3 sequences, over 90% observed once, and the top ten hold around 0.27%. CD8+ and CD4+ T cells from blood underwent TCR beta sequencing. This chain joins TRBV7-6 and TRBJ2-7; tentatively, D is TRBD1 or TRBD2 (5 bases each). The sample was CD8+ T cells from PBMCs. The clonotype comes from a human donor with Susac syndrome. This CDR3 reads CASSPPAGSSYEQYF. DNA for the CDR3: TGTGCCAGCAGCCCACCGGCAGGGAGCTCCTACGAGCAGTACTTC.